Following are 25 T cell receptor beta chains from one sample sequenced in a study of T cell repertoires in cytomegalovirus infection. These receptors lack a known antigen. TCRdb called the reads again in MiXCR, with one record for every CDR3 protein. The sample yields tens of thousands of distinct CDR3 sequences, around 20% seen once. The sequenced sample was CD8+ T cells from cultured PBMCs, obtained from culture after CMV antigen stimulation. All receptors come from a human donor in good health (CMV status not recorded). Some clones in this sample may be carry-over from other donors' samples.

By proportion, this clonotype is medium-sized (0.01 to 0.1%). This sequence joins TRBV7-2 and TRBJ2-3; D is possibly TRBD1 (5 bases). Trimming pared 2 bases from V and 2 bases from J, leaving 8 bases between. The germline CDR1 and CDR2 sequences are SGHTA and FQGNSA. This CDR3 contains 14 residues. In nucleotides, the CDR3 is TGTGCCAGCAGCTTAAGACAGACCACAGATACGCAGTATTTT. Its protein product is CASSLRQTTDTQYF.

This CDR3 is CASSLNAGGGGYTF. As DNA, the CDR3 is TGTGCCAGCAGCTTAAACGCAGGGGGAGGTGGCTACACCTTC. J is TRBJ1-2 and V is TRBV7-3; 7 nucleotides align to TRBD1. There are 14 residues in the CDR3. V lost 1 base, J lost 7 bases, and 6 bases stayed unmatched. Germline lookup yields CDR1 SGHTA and CDR2 FQGTGA.

Only a few counts were recorded for this clonotype. The chain couples TRBV12-3 or TRBV12-4 to TRBJ1-1, with a weak D call TRBD1 (6 bases). The CDR3 spans 14 residues. V was shortened by 6 bases and J by 3 bases, with 14 bases between the two germline ends. DNA of the CDR3: TGTGCCAGCAGCCACCCCAGGGGCGACACTGAAGCTTTCTTT. Its translation: CASSHPRGDTEAFF.

This clonotype appeared many times. The rearrangement links TRBV30 to TRBJ2-7, with D hard to call. CDR1 and CDR2 from the germline V gene are GTSNPN and SVGIG (reference sequence). Trimming left V 0 bases short and J 2 bases short, with 8 bases between. The CDR3 totals 13 residues. CDR3 amino acids: CAWSVDRPYEQYF. CDR3 nucleotides: TGTGCCTGGAGTGTCGACCGACCCTACGAGCAGTACTTC.

This clonotype was observed a handful of times. This chain links TRBV7-9 with TRBJ1-4, with 8 bases lining up with TRBD1. The CDR3 has 15 residues. J gave up 8 bases and V 4 bases, and 9 bases lay outside the gene matches. Germline V gene sequence: CDR1 SEHNR, CDR2 FQNEAQ (reference sequence). The CDR3, as DNA: TGTGCCAGCAGCTACCCCGGGACAGGTGACGAAAAACTGTTTTTT. Protein sequence: CASSYPGTGDEKLFF.

This clonotype is medium-sized. The chain has TRBV6-1 and TRBJ2-1, with D tentatively TRBD2 (6 bases). The V and J ends lost 6 bases and 2 bases respectively, with 17 bases between them. Germline-derived CDR1 and CDR2 are MNHNS and SASEGT. CDR3 length equals 16 residues. CDR3 residues: CASRPAPGEPYNEQFF. CDR3 coding DNA: TGTGCCAGCAGGCCAGCCCCGGGGGAACCCTACAATGAGCAGTTCTTC.

This clonotype was seen only a few times. The DNA of the CDR3 is TGTGCCAGCAGCCCGGACGGCTCCTTGAACACTGAAGCTTTCTTT. This gives the protein CASSPDGSLNTEAFF. V gene TRBV7-9 combines with J gene TRBJ1-1, with unresolved D. The CDR3 length is 15 residues. Looked up from germline, CDR1 is SEHNR and CDR2 is FQNEAQ (reference sequence). The V end was cut by 5 bases, the J end by 0 bases, with 13 bases between.

This clonotype was detected only a few times. The J gene is TRBJ1-1, the V gene TRBV7-8; D perhaps matches TRBD1 (6 bases). The CDR3 is 14 residues long. The ends were cut back, 0 bases at V and 7 bases at J, with 12 bases in the middle. CDR1 and CDR2 from the germline V gene are SGHVS and FQNEAQ. CDR3 sequence reads: CASSLAGAGFEAFF. The CDR3 coding sequence is TGTGCCAGCAGCTTAGCGGGGGCTGGATTTGAAGCTTTCTTT.

The sample holds a few counts of this clonotype. The V gene is TRBV7-8, the J gene TRBJ1-4; D perhaps matches TRBD1 (6 bases). CDR3 size: 16 residues. V lost 1 base, J lost 4 bases, and 13 bases lay in between. The germline gives CDR1 SGHVS, CDR2 FQNEAQ. CDR3 in amino acids: CASSLGWPGDNEKLFF. Written as DNA, the CDR3 is TGTGCCAGCAGCTTAGGATGGCCAGGGGATAATGAAAAACTGTTTTTT.

This clonotype was counted between two and nine times. The V call is TRBV4-1, the J call TRBJ1-5; D remains unclear. The CDR3 is made up of 16 amino acids. Germline CDR1 reads MGHRA; CDR2 reads YSYEKL. V shed 2 bases and J shed 4 bases, with 15 bases lying between them. The CDR3 DNA reads TGCGCCAGCAGCCAACAGGAGGGAACCTTGAATCAGCCCCAGCATTTT. As protein: CASSQQEGTLNQPQHF.

V is TRBV7-6 and J is TRBJ2-7, with a tentative D call TRBD2 (6 bases). Trimming removed 3 bases at V and 5 bases at J, with 17 bases between. The CDR3 is 15 residues long. The V gene's germline CDR1 is SGHVS and CDR2 FNYEAQ. The CDR3 is CASSLGLPPVNEQYF. CDR3 in DNA: TGTGCCAGCAGCTTGGGACTCCCACCGGTCAACGAGCAGTACTTC.

Details on this clonotype: Germline and junction disagree at one end, which may indicate a read error. The chain carries TRBV4-1 and TRBJ1-2; D is unclear. Looked up from germline, CDR1 is MGHRA and CDR2 is YSYEKL. The CDR3 extends over 14 amino acids. CDR3 sequence (DNA): TGTGCCAGCAGCCAAGCGGAGCAGAACTATGGCTACACCTTC. Its translation: CASSQAEQNYGYTF.

This chain links TRBV12-3 or TRBV12-4 with TRBJ1-6, with 9 bases lining up with TRBD1. The CDR3 totals 14 residues. V dropped 4 bases and J dropped 11; count of bases not matched to a gene: 6. Written as DNA, the CDR3 is TGTGCCAGCAGTTACGGACAGGGGCGGCCACCCCTCCACTTT. This gives the protein CASSYGQGRPPLHF.

The chain carries TRBV20-1 and TRBJ2-1, with D possibly being TRBD2 (5 bases). CDR3 length equals 13 residues. CDR1 and CDR2 from the germline V gene are DFQATT and SNEGSKA (reference sequence). V lost 6 bases to trimming and J lost 6 bases, with 15 bases between them. Here the CDR3 reads CSAGPYGSNEQFF. The CDR3 DNA sequence: TGCAGTGCCGGCCCCTATGGGAGCAATGAGCAGTTCTTC.

This clonotype was seen only a few times. One end of the junction does not line up with germline, which may come from a read error. This chain links TRBV10-1 with TRBJ2-3; possibly TRBD1 for D (6 bases). This CDR3 comprises 14 residues. The germline CDR1 and CDR2 sequences are WNHNN and SYGVQD (reference sequence). DNA for the CDR3: TGCGCCAGCAGTGAGTCGTGGGACACATATACGCAGTATTTT. The encoded protein is CASSESWDTYTQYF.

The chain links TRBV29-1 to TRBJ1-4; D is perhaps TRBD1 (5 bases). Germline V gene sequence: CDR1 SQVTM, CDR2 ANQGSEA. The CDR3 runs to 14 residues. The germline V and J ends were trimmed by 4 bases and 2 bases, with 11 bases remaining between them. The CDR3 DNA reads as TGCAGCGTTGGGGCGAGACAGACTAATGAAAAACTGTTTTTT. Its protein product is CSVGARQTNEKLFF.

This chain uses TRBV5-6 with TRBJ2-1; 7 bases fit TRBD1. The ends lost 0 bases at V and 0 bases at J; junction bases unmatched: 21. The CDR3 length is 22 residues. The germline V gene encodes CDR1 SGHDT and CDR2 YYEEEE. The CDR3 loop is CASSLDLFEGQTTTPSYNEQFF. CDR3 nucleotides: TGTGCCAGCAGCTTGGATTTGTTTGAGGGACAGACAACAACCCCCTCCTACAATGAGCAGTTCTTC. Combining the CDR3 with reference TRBV5-6 and TRBJ2-1 gives the whole variable domain DAGVTQSPTHLIKTRGQQVTLRCSPKSGHDTVSWYQQALGQGPQFIFQYYEEEERQRGNFPDRFSGHQFPNYSSELNVNALLLGDSALYLCASSLDLFEGQTTTPSYNEQFFGPGTRLTVL.

This chain links TRBV11-3 with TRBJ1-1; D remains unclear. V was shortened by 1 base and J by 6 bases, with 6 bases between the two germline ends. Looked up from germline, CDR1 is SGHNT and CDR2 is YENEEA. This CDR3 is built from 12 residues. CDR3 bases: TGTGCCAGCAGCTTAGGGACCTCTGAAGCTTTCTTT. The encoded protein is CASSLGTSEAFF.

The chain employs TRBV20-1 and TRBJ1-4; the D gene is possibly TRBD1 (6 bases). Trimming left V 2 bases short and J 3 bases short, with 16 bases between. The CDR3 consists of 16 residues. Per the germline V gene, CDR1 is DFQATT and CDR2 is SNEGSKA (reference sequence). Here the CDR3 reads CSARLLDSRSNEKLFF. DNA for the CDR3: TGCAGTGCTAGACTCTTGGACAGCCGTTCTAATGAAAAACTGTTTTTT.

The count of this clonotype is one. V usage is TRBV7-3 and J usage is TRBJ2-3, with D possibly TRBD1 on 8 matching bases. Per the germline V gene, CDR1 is SGHTA and CDR2 is FQGTGA. Trimming left V 4 bases short and J 3 bases short, with 14 bases between. The CDR3 is 15 residues long. Here the CDR3 DNA reads TGTGCCAGCAGCTCAACAGGGGGGGCGACAGATACGCAGTATTTT. Translation gives CASSSTGGATDTQYF.

This clonotype showed up just a few times. The V gene is TRBV7-6, the J gene TRBJ1-1; the D gene is possibly TRBD1 (6 bases). V was cut by 1 base and J by 2 bases, with 14 bases left in between. CDR1 SGHVS and CDR2 FNYEAQ come from the germline V gene. The CDR3 runs to 16 residues. The CDR3 here is CASSLGRLGANTEAFF. CDR3 nucleotides: TGTGCCAGCAGCTTAGGCAGGCTGGGGGCAAACACTGAAGCTTTCTTT.

This clonotype occurred a few times. This chain connects TRBV12-5 to TRBJ1-6; D gene uncertain. Trimming took 2 bases from V and 7 from J, leaving 18 bases between them. Germline V gene sequence: CDR1 LGHNT, CDR2 FRNRAP. This CDR3 is built from 17 residues. This chain's CDR3 is CASGLFPTPTPNSPLHF. DNA for the CDR3: TGTGCTAGTGGTTTGTTCCCTACTCCGACACCGAATTCACCCCTCCACTTT.

The table lists this clonotype with a few counts. The chain couples TRBV6-2 or TRBV6-3 to TRBJ1-5; a weak D match, TRBD1 (6 bases). The CDR3 loop spans 14 amino acids. The germline CDR1 and CDR2 sequences are MNHEY and SVGEGT. Trimming pared 4 bases from V and 6 bases from J, leaving 13 bases between. In DNA, the CDR3 is TGTGCCAGCAGTTCCACAGGGATAACTCAGCCCCAGCATTTT. It codes for CASSSTGITQPQHF.

The rearrangement uses TRBV6-1 and TRBJ1-5; weak D call: TRBD1 (5 bases). V was shortened by 8 bases and J by 5 bases, with 13 bases between the two germline ends. The CDR3 consists of 13 residues. Germline CDR1 reads MNHNS; CDR2 reads SASEGT. The CDR3 here is CASGLRGYQPQHF. In DNA, the CDR3 is TGTGCCAGCGGCCTTAGGGGTTATCAGCCCCAGCATTTT.

This clonotype was observed a handful of times. This sequence joins TRBV4-1 and TRBJ2-7; either TRBD1 or TRBD2 may supply D (5 bases each). The V gene lost 0 bases and the J gene lost 1 base, with 10 bases spanning the gap. The CDR3 covers 15 residues. Germline loops: CDR1 MGHRA, CDR2 YSYEKL. CDR3 nucleotide sequence: TGCGCCAGCAGCCAAGAACTAGGGGTATCCTACGAGCAGTACTTC. This translates into CASSQELGVSYEQYF.